Below are 14 T cell receptor beta chains sequenced from a single sample in a study of shared clonotypes between healthy human individuals. The assay was immunoSEQ multiplex PCR, and TCRdb's table has in-frame clones only and misses some. Of some 2.3 million clones listed, 90% to 95% are singletons. Sequenced input: naive CD4+ T cells from PBMCs. Subset: CD45RA+ positively selected. Every receptor here comes from a man younger than 35 in good health. Some clones in this sample may be carry-over from other donors' samples.

The chain employs TRBV4-1 and TRBJ2-3; 9 nucleotides line up with TRBD2. Trimming took 0 bases from V and 5 from J; bases not matched to a gene: 6. The CDR3 covers 16 residues. Looked up from germline, CDR1 is MGHRA and CDR2 is YSYEKL. CDR3 in DNA: TGCGCCAGCAGCCAAGAAGGCGGGGGGGTAGGAGATACGCAGTATTTT. Amino acid sequence: CASSQEGGGVGDTQYF.

The rearrangement joins TRBV9 to TRBJ1-1; D is undetermined. Trimming shortened V by 3 bases and J by 0 bases, and 12 bases separated the two germline ends. The CDR3 extends over 15 amino acids. Germline lookup yields CDR1 SGDLS and CDR2 YYNGEE. CDR3 amino acids: CASSEQIDVNTEAFF. CDR3 bases: TGTGCCAGCAGCGAACAAATAGACGTGAACACTGAAGCTTTCTTT.

This sequence joins TRBV9 and TRBJ2-6, with D perhaps matching TRBD1 (5 bases). The CDR3 covers 15 residues. V lost 4 bases, J lost 1 base, and 9 bases lay in between. In germline, CDR1 is SGDLS, CDR2 YYNGEE. The CDR3 loop is CASSPPGSGANVLTF. The CDR3 bases are TGTGCCAGCAGCCCCCCAGGGTCTGGGGCCAACGTCCTGACTTTC.

The chain has TRBV5-1 and TRBJ2-7; D tentatively fits TRBD1 or TRBD2 (5 bases each). CDR1 is SGHRS and CDR2 is YFSETQ in the germline V gene. V dropped 4 bases and J dropped 7 bases, with 24 bases sitting between them. There are 16 residues in the CDR3. As DNA, the CDR3 is TGCGCCAGCAGCCTCGGTGGGACGGCTGGTTCACGGGAGCAGTACTTC. The encoded protein is CASSLGGTAGSREQYF.

On this clone itself: Distinct nucleotide sequences in the sample also encode this CDR3. This chain connects TRBV19 to TRBJ1-1; 7 nucleotides align to TRBD1. The J segment lost 0 bases and the V segment lost 7 bases, leaving 5 bases of the junction unmatched. CDR3 length equals 14 residues. The germline CDR1 and CDR2 sequences are LNHDA and SQIVND (reference sequence). The CDR3 here is CASTRQGMNTEAFF. In DNA form, the CDR3 reads TGTGCCAGTACGCGACAGGGAATGAACACTGAAGCTTTCTTT.

For this clone: The junction departs from the called germline gene at one end, perhaps through a read error. The sample has other DNA sequences that encode this CDR3 too. The genes are TRBV6-5 and TRBJ1-2; TRBD1 matches at 12 bases. This CDR3 has 15 residues. In germline, CDR1 is MNHEY, CDR2 SVGAGI. This CDR3 reads CASSYRDRGLYGYTF. CDR3 bases: TGTGCCAGTAGTTACAGGGACAGGGGGCTTTATGGCTACACCTTC.

This clone was counted once. V usage is TRBV18 and J usage is TRBJ2-7; the D is unclear. Germline CDR1 is KGHSH and CDR2 is LQKENI. This CDR3 contains 15 residues. Trimming took 2 bases from V and 1 from J, leaving 12 bases between them. The CDR3 sequence: CASSPSSTESYEQYF. CDR3 nucleotides: TGTGCCAGCTCACCATCGTCAACGGAATCCTACGAGCAGTACTTC.

The chain combines TRBV28 with TRBJ2-7; D is unresolved. V gave up 7 bases and J gave up 6 bases, with 13 bases separating them. The CDR3 runs to 12 residues. Germline V gives CDR1 MDHEN, CDR2 SYDVKM. The CDR3 DNA sequence: TGTGCCAGCACCCTTTCTGGTGGCGAGCAGTACTTC. Its translation: CASTLSGGEQYF. Full variable domain (outside the CDR3, taken from reference TRBV28 and TRBJ2-7): DVKVTQSSRYLVKRTGEKVFLECVQDMDHENMFWYRQDPGLGLRLIYFSYDVKMKEKGDIPEGYSVSREKKERFSLILESASTNQTSMYLCASTLSGGEQYFGPGTRLTVT.

This clone has only one observation. Other DNA sequences of this sample code for an identical CDR3. The CDR3 loop is CASSTGTRSSYEQYF. The CDR3 DNA reads as TGTGCCAGTAGTACCGGGACGAGGAGCTCCTACGAGCAGTACTTC. V gene TRBV19 combines with J gene TRBJ2-7, with D possibly being TRBD1 or TRBD2 (5 bases each). The ends were cut back, 4 bases at V and 0 bases at J, with 13 bases in the middle. Germline CDR1 reads LNHDA; CDR2 reads SQIVND (reference sequence). This CDR3 contains 15 residues.

The rearrangement links TRBV2 to TRBJ2-1; 8 positions match TRBD2. Germline V lookup: CDR1 SNHLY, CDR2 FYNNEI. This CDR3 spans 15 amino acids. Trimming at V came to 2 bases and at J to 9 bases, leaving 9 bases not matched to a gene. CDR3 residues: CASSELGAGGFEQFF. The CDR3 region has the DNA TGTGCCAGCAGTGAATTAGGGGCGGGAGGATTTGAGCAGTTCTTC.

The CDR3 nucleotides read TGTGCCAGCTCACCACCAGCGGGAGCCGGGGAGCTGTTTTTT. It specifies CASSPPAGAGELFF. V gene TRBV18 combines with J gene TRBJ2-2; 8 positions agree with TRBD2. Germline CDR1 KGHSH, CDR2 LQKENI. The CDR3 contains 14 residues. V gave up 0 bases and J gave up 6 bases; unmatched junction bases: 0.

The chain recombines TRBV5-8 with TRBJ2-7; 8 positions match TRBD2. The V and J ends lost 5 bases and 1 base, in that order; junction bases with no gene match: 8. Germline V CDR1 and CDR2: SGHTS, YDEGEE. The CDR3 consists of 15 residues. In nucleotides, the CDR3 is TGTGCCAGCAGGCCGGGACTAGTAGGGTCCTACGAGCAGTACTTC. It yields the protein CASRPGLVGSYEQYF.

The chain is built from TRBV27 and TRBJ2-5, with D maybe TRBD1 (5 bases). This CDR3 spans 14 amino acids. Trimming took off 3 bases at V and 2 bases at J, with 10 bases between the two ends. Germline V lookup: CDR1 MNHEY, CDR2 SMNVEV (reference sequence). CDR3 DNA sequence: TGTGCCAGCAGTTTCCAGGGCAGACAAGAGACCCAGTACTTC. Protein product: CASSFQGRQETQYF.

The chain combines TRBV19 with TRBJ1-1; TRBD1 matches 7 bases. The CDR3 is 15 residues long. Germline V gene data show CDR1 as LNHDA and CDR2 as SQIVND (reference sequence). V gave up 4 bases and J gave up 1 base; unmatched junction bases: 6. Here the CDR3 reads CASSTPRTGNTEAFF. The CDR3 DNA sequence: TGTGCCAGTAGTACCCCAAGGACAGGGAACACTGAAGCTTTCTTT.